The clone carrying this T cell receptor (beta chain) occurred a few times. This entry is derived from a study of blood T cell repertoires in COVID-19. Background on the study: COVID-19 samples from acute and convalescent phases originated in the United States, Italy and Spain. PBMCs, B-cell-depleted T cells, or T cells provided the cDNA or gDNA that made up the material.

With V trimmed by 1 base and J by 3 bases, 4 bases remained unmatched. The CDR3 has 15 amino acids. Germline lookup yields CDR1 SGHTA and CDR2 FQGNSA. Authors' processing steps: Amplifying reference gene primers gave estimates of nucleated cell counts. Using immunoSEQ multiplex PCR, the repertoire was profiled, and TCRdb retains in-frame clones only, with some absent. V, J and clone size are those of that table, while D and trimming were read from the DNA. The sample records 90,000 to 120,000 clones, roughly 82% being singletons. Material: peripheral blood. This TCR came from a man aged 55 to 70 with acute or convalescent COVID-19. The chain recombines TRBV7-2 with TRBJ2-7; 9 bases fit TRBD2. The CDR3 loop is CASSLVAGEFYEQYF. The CDR3 DNA reads TGTGCCAGCAGCTTAGTAGCGGGAGAGTTCTACGAGCAGTACTTC. The whole variable domain, remainder taken from reference TRBV7-2 and TRBJ2-7, is GAGVSQSPSNKVTEKGKDVELRCDPISGHTALYWYRQSLGQGLEFLIYFQGNSAPDKSGLPSDRFSAERTGGSVSTLTIQRTQQEDSAVYLCASSLVAGEFYEQYFGPGTRLTVT.